This T cell receptor beta chain was recorded in a study of tumor and adjacent non-tumor tissue in lung cancer (dated by TCRdb to 2016 to 2019). Regarding the complete study: The cohort included around eleven adenocarcinoma, a couple of squamous cell carcinoma and 1 small cell lung cancer patients. Among the approximately 15 patients, ages ranged from about 30 to 80 years, roughly ten were men and 5 were women, and disease was TNM stage I to III. Sequencing produced about 130 million productive TCRbeta reads in total, an average of about 4.17 million reads per sample. Using bulk TCRbeta repertoires from some 16 lung cancer patients, the study set lung tumor tissue side by side with matched distant non-tumor lung tissue. For each patient, one tumor sample and one normal lung sample were taken, giving approximately 29 paired specimens that underwent TCRbeta CDR3 sequencing.

Based on the germline V gene, the CDR1 and CDR2 sequences are LGHNA and YNFKEQ. Measured from the cysteine to the phenylalanine, the CDR3 is 20 residues long. Kept here is only the CDR3 DNA, which spans 60 bases and is read in frame from base 1. Trimming accounts for 4 bases at V and 2 bases at J, while the number of junction bases matched to no gene is 18. Library prep was done by multiplex PCR. Sequencing used an Illumina HiSeq 2500. Following protocols modified from ARM-PCR, the researchers constructed TCRbeta libraries through three rounds of nested PCR with primers (Table S4). Before sequencing, PCR products of 200-500 bp were cut from the gel and purified using the QIAquick gel extraction kit. In the original analysis: Reads were cleaned using Trimmomatic, were merged into complete CDR3 sequences using FLASH, and were assigned to V(D)J germline segments using MiTCR. Clonal diversity was calculated as the inverse Simpson's index using VDJtools. In-frame sequences without a premature stop codon were defined as productive reads. In-frame beta chains were kept once TCRdb had trimmed the public reads at Q25 with fastp and called clones with MiXCR. Merged by CDR3 protein, the rows form single entries marked with the most common genes and DNA. TCRdb, not the authors, supplied the V and J calls. The sample has roughly 200,000 distinct CDR3 sequences on record, approximately 74% of them singletons. Together, the top ten hold roughly a quarter of the sample.

Results and caveats for the whole study, not just this receptor: Significantly higher TCR diversity was found in younger patients, and higher tumor TCR diversity was associated with shorter overall and disease-free survival. The sequencing platform is not named in the methods, and unique molecular identifiers are not mentioned. In normal lung, the top 100 clones accounted for a significantly larger cumulative share of the repertoire than in tumor tissue. Because peripheral blood was not sequenced, the blood TCRbeta repertoires of the lung cancer patients in the study went unexamined. TCR diversity (inverse Simpson) was significantly higher in tumor than in normal lung tissue (roughly 390 vs 170, P = 0.0075, Mann-Whitney U test). Only approximately 14 patients were included in the cohort, and the need for larger samples and more detailed clinical data was noted by the authors.

Remarks on this clonotype: No antigen is known for it. A single base separates this from a much larger clone, so it may be a read error.

RNA was isolated from bulk, unsorted tissue, and RNA quality was assessed with a NanoDrop ND-1000 and an Agilent 2100. The donors were newly diagnosed lung cancer patients admitted for thoracic surgery in China from August to November 2014 who had not received prior chemotherapy. The study excluded patients who had received radiotherapy or chemotherapy before or who had another cancer at the same time. Pieces of surgical tissue measuring about 1-2 cm3 were kept in RNAlater solution and held at -80 degrees C until needed. The chain employs TRBV4-2 and TRBJ2-1, with 9 junctional bases fitting TRBD2. Sequences were obtained from lung tumor tissue. This clonotype was sampled from a man aged 60 to 75 with non-small cell lung cancer. The nucleotide sequence reads TGTGCCAGCAGCCTATATTTTAGCGGGAGTGGCCAATCGACCTACAATGAGCAGTTCTTC. It encodes CASSLYFSGSGQSTYNEQFF.